These 11 T cell receptor beta chains share one sample of origin, sequenced in a study of T cell changes during pregnancy in multiple sclerosis. Profiling relied on immunoSEQ multiplex PCR, and the TCRdb table lists in-frame clones only, not all of them. The sample shows 55,000 to 85,000 clones, around nine tenths of them seen only once. The sequences come from peripheral blood, collected in the third trimester of pregnancy. Every receptor here comes from a female donor with multiple sclerosis, enrolled in a pregnancy study.

The chain uses TRBV19 and TRBJ1-1; possibly TRBD1 for D (6 bases). This CDR3 comprises 16 residues. V lost 5 bases and J 11 bases, leaving 27 bases between the germline ends. The germline CDR1 and CDR2 sequences are LNHDA and SQIVND (reference sequence). Here the CDR3 DNA reads TGTGCCAGTAGTCCAGTTCCACAGGGAGTGCGCTCCCTGGCTTTCTTT. Amino acid sequence: CASSPVPQGVRSLAFF.

The chain carries TRBV19 and TRBJ2-2; possibly TRBD2 for D (6 bases). This CDR3 comprises 14 residues. The germline gives CDR1 LNHDA, CDR2 SQIVND (reference sequence). The V and J ends lost 6 bases and 7 bases respectively, with 15 bases between them. The chain's CDR3 is CASRLRLEGGELFF. In DNA form, the CDR3 reads TGTGCCAGTAGACTTCGACTAGAGGGCGGGGAGCTGTTTTTT.

The chain has TRBV7-8 and TRBJ1-2, with D possibly TRBD1 on 6 matching bases. V was clipped by 4 bases and J by 6 bases, with 9 bases between them. This CDR3 region has 12 residues. CDR1 and CDR2 from the germline V gene are SGHVS and FQNEAQ. The CDR3 sequence: CASSSPGDGYTF. As DNA, the CDR3 is TGTGCCAGCAGCTCACCAGGGGATGGCTACACCTTC.

CDR3 sequence (DNA): TGTGCCAGCAGCTCAAACAGGGGTGAAAAACTGTTTTTT. This codes for CASSSNRGEKLFF. The J gene is TRBJ1-4, the V gene TRBV7-3; 7 bases align to TRBD1. Germline V gene lookup returns CDR1 SGHTA and CDR2 FQGTGA. Germline trimming cut 4 bases from V and 7 bases from J; bases unmatched to any gene: 3. The CDR3 runs 13 residues.

The chain joins TRBV11-2 to TRBJ1-2, with a weak D call TRBD1 (6 bases). Germline CDR1 SGHAT, CDR2 FQNNGV. Trimming shortened V by 1 base and J by 2 bases, and 17 bases separated the two germline ends. The CDR3 extends over 17 amino acids. This chain's CDR3 is CASSLAAGHRANYGYTF. The DNA for the CDR3 is TGTGCCAGCAGCTTAGCCGCGGGCCACAGGGCCAACTATGGCTACACCTTC.

V gene TRBV7-9 combines with J gene TRBJ1-4, with TRBD1 identical over 9 bases. Germline CDR1 and CDR2: SEHNR and FQNEAQ (reference sequence). The trim removed 2 bases at V and 8 bases at J, leaving 12 bases unmatched. This CDR3 is built from 17 residues. As DNA, the CDR3 is TGTGCCAGCAGCTTACTCCGGGGGGACAGGGATGGAGAAAAACTGTTTTTT. This sequence encodes CASSLLRGDRDGEKLFF. The full variable domain, with the rest looked up from reference TRBV7-9 and TRBJ1-4, is DTGVSQNPRHKITKRGQNVTFRCDPISEHNRLYWYRQTLGQGPEFLTYFQNEAQLEKSRLLSDRFSAERPKGSFSTLEIQRTEQGDSAMYLCASSLLRGDRDGEKLFFGSGTQLSVL.

This clone has more than one count but fewer than ten. This chain links TRBV30 with TRBJ1-2, with a weak D call TRBD1 (5 bases). CDR3 length equals 15 residues. Trimming took 2 bases from V and 6 from J, leaving 19 bases between them. Germline V gives CDR1 GTSNPN, CDR2 SVGIG (reference sequence). CDR3 sequence (DNA): TGTGCCTGGAGTCGTTGGGAAACCGAAGGGGATGGCTACACCTTC. Protein sequence: CAWSRWETEGDGYTF.

V usage is TRBV7-8 and J usage is TRBJ2-7; 9 bases are a match to TRBD2. Losses at the gene ends were 6 bases for V and 0 bases for J; bases not matched to a gene: 9. CDR3 length: 16 residues. In germline, CDR1 is SGHVS, CDR2 FQNEAQ. The CDR3 loop reads CASSRQRGESSYEQYF. DNA for the CDR3: TGTGCCAGCAGTCGACAGCGGGGGGAATCCTCCTACGAGCAGTACTTC. Using reference TRBV7-8 and TRBJ2-7 for the parts outside the CDR3, the full variable domain is GAGVSQSPRYKVAKRGQDVALRCDPISGHVSLFWYQQALGQGPEFLTYFQNEAQLDKSGLPSDRFFAERPEGSVSTLKIQRTQQEDSAVYLCASSRQRGESSYEQYFGPGTRLTVT.

The rearrangement joins TRBV18 to TRBJ1-4, with 7 bases identical to TRBD1. Looked up from germline, CDR1 is KGHSH and CDR2 is LQKENI. The CDR3 is made up of 13 amino acids. V shed 6 bases, J shed 8 bases, and the junction held 6 bases outside the gene matches. The CDR3 sequence: CASSRGQNEKLFF. In nucleotides, the CDR3 is TGTGCCAGCTCGCGGGGACAGAACGAAAAACTGTTTTTT.

V is TRBV7-9 and J is TRBJ2-3; the D gene is possibly TRBD2 (5 bases). The ends were cut back, 11 bases at V and 2 bases at J, with 17 bases in the middle. CDR1 and CDR2 from the germline V gene are SEHNR and FQNEAQ (reference sequence). The CDR3 contains 14 residues. The CDR3 sequence is CASRTGINTDTQYF. CDR3 sequence (DNA): TGTGCCTCTAGGACTGGGATAAACACAGATACGCAGTATTTT.

The rearrangement uses TRBV5-1 and TRBJ1-6; no clear D gene. Germline V gene lookup returns CDR1 SGHRS and CDR2 YFSETQ. This CDR3 is 15 amino acids long. V shed 0 bases and J shed 6 bases, with 10 bases lying between them. The CDR3 DNA follows: TGCGCCAGCAGCTTGGTCGGGTCTACTAATTCACCCCTCCACTTT. It yields the protein CASSLVGSTNSPLHF.